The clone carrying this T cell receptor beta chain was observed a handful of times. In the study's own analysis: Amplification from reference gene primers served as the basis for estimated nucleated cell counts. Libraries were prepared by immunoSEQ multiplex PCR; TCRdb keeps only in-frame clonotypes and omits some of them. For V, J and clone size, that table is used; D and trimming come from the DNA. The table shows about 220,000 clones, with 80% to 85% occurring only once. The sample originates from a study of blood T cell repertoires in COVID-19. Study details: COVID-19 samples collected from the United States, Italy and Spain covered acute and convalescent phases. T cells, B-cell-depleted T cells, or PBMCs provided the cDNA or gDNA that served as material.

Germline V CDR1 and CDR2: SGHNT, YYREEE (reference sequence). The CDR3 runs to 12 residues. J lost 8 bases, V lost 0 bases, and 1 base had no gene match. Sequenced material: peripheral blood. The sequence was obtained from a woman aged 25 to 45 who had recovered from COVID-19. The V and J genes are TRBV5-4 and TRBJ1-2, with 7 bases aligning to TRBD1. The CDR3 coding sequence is TGTGCCAGCAGCTTGGTAGGGGGCGGCTACACCTTC. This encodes CASSLVGGGYTF.